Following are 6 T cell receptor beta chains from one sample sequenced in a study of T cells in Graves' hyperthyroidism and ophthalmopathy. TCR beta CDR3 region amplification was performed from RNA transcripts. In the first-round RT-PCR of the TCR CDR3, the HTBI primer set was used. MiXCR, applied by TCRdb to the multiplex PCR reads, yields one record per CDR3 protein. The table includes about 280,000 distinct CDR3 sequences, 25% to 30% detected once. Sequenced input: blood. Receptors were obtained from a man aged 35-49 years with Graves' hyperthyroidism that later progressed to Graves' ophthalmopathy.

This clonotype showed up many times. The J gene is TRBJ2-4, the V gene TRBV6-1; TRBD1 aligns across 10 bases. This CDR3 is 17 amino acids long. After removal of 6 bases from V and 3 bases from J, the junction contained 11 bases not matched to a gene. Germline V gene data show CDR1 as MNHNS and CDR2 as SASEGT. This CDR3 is CASRKLTGGEGKNIQYF. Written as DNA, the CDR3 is TGTGCCAGCAGAAAATTGACAGGGGGCGAAGGCAAAAACATTCAGTACTTC.

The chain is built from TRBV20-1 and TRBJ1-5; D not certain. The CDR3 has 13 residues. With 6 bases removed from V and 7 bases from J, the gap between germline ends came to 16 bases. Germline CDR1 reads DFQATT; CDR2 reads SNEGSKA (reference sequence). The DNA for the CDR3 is TGCAGTGCGGCCCCCCAGGCCGGGCAGCCCCAGCATTTT. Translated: CSAAPQAGQPQHF.

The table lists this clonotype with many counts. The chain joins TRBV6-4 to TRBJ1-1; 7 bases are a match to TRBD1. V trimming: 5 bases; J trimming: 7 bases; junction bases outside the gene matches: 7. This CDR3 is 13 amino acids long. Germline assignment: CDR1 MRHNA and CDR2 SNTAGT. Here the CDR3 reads CASSKTGSIEAFF. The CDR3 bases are TGTGCCAGCAGTAAGACAGGGAGCATTGAAGCTTTCTTT.

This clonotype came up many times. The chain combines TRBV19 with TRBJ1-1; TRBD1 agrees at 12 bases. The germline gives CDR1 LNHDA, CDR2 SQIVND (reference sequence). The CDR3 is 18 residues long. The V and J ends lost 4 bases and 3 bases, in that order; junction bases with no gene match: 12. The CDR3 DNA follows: TGTGCCAGTAGTAGCACGCGGGACAGGGGGCTTGGAGACACTGAAGCTTTCTTT. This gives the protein CASSSTRDRGLGDTEAFF.

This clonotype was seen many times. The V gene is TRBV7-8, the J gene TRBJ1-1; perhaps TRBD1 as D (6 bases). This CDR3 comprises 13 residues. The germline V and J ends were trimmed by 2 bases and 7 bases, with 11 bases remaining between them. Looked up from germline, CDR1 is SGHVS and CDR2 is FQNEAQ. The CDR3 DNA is TGTGCCAGCAGCTTATACCCGACAGGTGAAGCTTTCTTT. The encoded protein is CASSLYPTGEAFF.

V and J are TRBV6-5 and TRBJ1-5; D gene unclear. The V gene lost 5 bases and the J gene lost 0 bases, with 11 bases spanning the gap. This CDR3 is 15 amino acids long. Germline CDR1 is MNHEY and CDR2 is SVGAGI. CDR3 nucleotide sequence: TGTGCCAGCAGTACTAGGACGGATAGCAATCAGCCCCAGCATTTT. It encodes CASSTRTDSNQPQHF.